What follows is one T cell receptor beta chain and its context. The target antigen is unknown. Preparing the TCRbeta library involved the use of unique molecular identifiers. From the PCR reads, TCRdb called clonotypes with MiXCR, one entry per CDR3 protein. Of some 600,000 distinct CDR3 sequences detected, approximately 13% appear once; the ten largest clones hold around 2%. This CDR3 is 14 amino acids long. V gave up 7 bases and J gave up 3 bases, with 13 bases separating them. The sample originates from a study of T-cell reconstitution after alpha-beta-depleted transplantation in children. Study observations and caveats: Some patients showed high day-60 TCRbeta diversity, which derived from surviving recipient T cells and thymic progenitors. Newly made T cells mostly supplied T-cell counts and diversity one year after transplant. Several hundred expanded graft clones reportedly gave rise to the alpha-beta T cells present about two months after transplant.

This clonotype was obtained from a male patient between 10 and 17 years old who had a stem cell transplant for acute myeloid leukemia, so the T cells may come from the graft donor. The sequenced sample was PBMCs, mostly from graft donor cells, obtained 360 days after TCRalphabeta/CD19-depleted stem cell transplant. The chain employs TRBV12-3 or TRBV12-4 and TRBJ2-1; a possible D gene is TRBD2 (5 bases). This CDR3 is CASTSERNYNEQFF. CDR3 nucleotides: TGTGCCAGCACATCGGAGCGGAACTACAATGAGCAGTTCTTC.